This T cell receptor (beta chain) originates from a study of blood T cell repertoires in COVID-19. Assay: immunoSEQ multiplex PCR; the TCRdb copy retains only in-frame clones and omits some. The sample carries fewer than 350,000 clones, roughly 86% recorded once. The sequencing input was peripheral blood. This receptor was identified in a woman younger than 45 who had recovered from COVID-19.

The CDR3 loop is CASSPTEVWQPQHF. The DNA for the CDR3 is TGTGCCAGCAGCCCGACGGAGGTTTGGCAGCCCCAGCATTTT. The chain uses TRBV27 and TRBJ1-5; no definite D call. CDR1 and CDR2 from the germline V gene are MNHEY and SMNVEV (reference sequence). The CDR3 covers 14 residues. The V gene lost 6 bases and the J gene lost 7 bases, with 16 bases spanning the gap.